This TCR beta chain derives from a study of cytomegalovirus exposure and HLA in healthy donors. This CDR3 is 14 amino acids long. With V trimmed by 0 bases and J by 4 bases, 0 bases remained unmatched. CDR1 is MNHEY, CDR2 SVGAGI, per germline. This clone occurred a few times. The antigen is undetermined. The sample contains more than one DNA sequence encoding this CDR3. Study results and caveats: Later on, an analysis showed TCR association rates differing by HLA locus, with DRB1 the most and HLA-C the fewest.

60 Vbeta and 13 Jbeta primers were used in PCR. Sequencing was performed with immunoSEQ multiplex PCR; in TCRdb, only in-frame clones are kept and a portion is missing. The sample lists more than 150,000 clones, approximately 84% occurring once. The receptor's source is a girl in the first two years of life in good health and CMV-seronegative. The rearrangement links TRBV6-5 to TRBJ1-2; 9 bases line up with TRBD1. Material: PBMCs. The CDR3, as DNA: TGTGCCAGCAGTTACTCGACAGGGGGCTATGGCTACACCTTC. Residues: CASSYSTGGYGYTF.